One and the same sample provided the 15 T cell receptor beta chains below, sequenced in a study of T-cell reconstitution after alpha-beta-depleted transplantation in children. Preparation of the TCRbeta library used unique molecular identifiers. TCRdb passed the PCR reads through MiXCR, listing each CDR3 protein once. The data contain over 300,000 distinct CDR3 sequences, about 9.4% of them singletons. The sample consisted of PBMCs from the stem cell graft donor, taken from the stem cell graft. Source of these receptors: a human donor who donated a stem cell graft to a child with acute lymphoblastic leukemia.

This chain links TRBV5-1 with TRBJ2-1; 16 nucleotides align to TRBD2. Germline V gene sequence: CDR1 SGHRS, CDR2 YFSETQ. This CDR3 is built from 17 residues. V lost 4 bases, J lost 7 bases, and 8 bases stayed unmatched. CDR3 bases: TGCGCCAGCAGCCAAGGGACTAGCGGGAGGGCCTCGAATGAGCAGTTCTTC. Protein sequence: CASSQGTSGRASNEQFF.

The chain's CDR3 is CASSAEDGNEQFF. CDR3 sequence (DNA): TGTGCCAGCAGCGCGGAGGACGGCAATGAGCAGTTCTTC. V usage is TRBV5-4 and J usage is TRBJ2-1; weak D call: TRBD2 (5 bases). From germline, CDR1 is SGHNT and CDR2 YYREEE (reference sequence). V lost 4 bases, J lost 6 bases, and 11 bases lay in between. CDR3 length: 13 amino acids.

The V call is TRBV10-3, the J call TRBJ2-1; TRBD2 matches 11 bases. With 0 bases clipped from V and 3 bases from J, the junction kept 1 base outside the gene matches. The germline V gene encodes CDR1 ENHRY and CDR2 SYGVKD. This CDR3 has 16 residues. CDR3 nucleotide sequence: TGTGCCATCAGTGAGTCCGGGACTAGCGGCTACAATGAGCAGTTCTTC. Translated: CAISESGTSGYNEQFF.

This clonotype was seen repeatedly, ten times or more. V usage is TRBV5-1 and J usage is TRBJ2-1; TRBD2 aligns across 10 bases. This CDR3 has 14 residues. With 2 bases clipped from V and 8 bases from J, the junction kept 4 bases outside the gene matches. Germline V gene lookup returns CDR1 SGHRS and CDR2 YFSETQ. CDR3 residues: CASSFGAGGDEQFF. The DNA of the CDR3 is TGCGCCAGCAGCTTTGGAGCGGGAGGGGATGAGCAGTTCTTC.

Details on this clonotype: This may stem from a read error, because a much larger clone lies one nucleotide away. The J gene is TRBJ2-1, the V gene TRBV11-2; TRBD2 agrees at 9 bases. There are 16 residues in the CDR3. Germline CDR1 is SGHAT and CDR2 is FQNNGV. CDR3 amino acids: CAISLDGREGRDEQFF. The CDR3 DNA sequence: TGTGCCATCAGCTTAGACGGGCGGGAGGGCCGCGATGAGCAGTTCTTC.

CDR3 DNA: TGTGCCAGCAGCTTATTACGGACAGGGGATGGCTACACCTTC. Its translation is CASSLLRTGDGYTF. The rearrangement links TRBV7-2 to TRBJ1-2; TRBD1 agrees at 9 bases. V gave up 2 bases and J gave up 6 bases; unmatched junction bases: 4. This CDR3 has 14 amino acids. The germline V gene encodes CDR1 SGHTA and CDR2 FQGNSA.

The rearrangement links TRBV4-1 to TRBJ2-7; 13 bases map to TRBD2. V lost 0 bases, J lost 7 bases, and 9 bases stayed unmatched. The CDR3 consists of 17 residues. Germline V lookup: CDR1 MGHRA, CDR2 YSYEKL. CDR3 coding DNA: TGCGCCAGCAGCCAAGAAGGACTAGCGGGGGAGTACGAGGAGCAGTACTTC. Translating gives CASSQEGLAGEYEEQYF.

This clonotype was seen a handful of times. CDR3 sequence (DNA): TGTGCCACCGCTACAGGGGGCGCGTGGTACACCTTC. Protein: CATATGGAWYTF. The chain has TRBV12-3 or TRBV12-4 and TRBJ1-2, with 9 positions matching TRBD1. The trim removed 10 bases at V and 11 bases at J, leaving 11 bases unmatched. The length of the CDR3 is 12 residues.

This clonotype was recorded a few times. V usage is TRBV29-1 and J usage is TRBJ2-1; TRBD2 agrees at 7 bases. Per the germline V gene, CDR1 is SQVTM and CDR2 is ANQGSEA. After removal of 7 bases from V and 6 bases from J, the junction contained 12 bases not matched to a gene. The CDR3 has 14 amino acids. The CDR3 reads CSAESGIWFNEQFF. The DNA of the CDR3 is TGCAGCGCCGAGAGCGGGATTTGGTTCAATGAGCAGTTCTTC.

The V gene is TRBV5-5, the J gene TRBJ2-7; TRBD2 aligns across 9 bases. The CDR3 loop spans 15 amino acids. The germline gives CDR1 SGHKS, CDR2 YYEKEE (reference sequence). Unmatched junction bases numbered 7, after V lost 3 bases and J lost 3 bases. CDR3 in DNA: TGTGCCAGCAGCTCCATAGCGGGAGAACGCTACGAGCAGTACTTC. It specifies CASSSIAGERYEQYF.

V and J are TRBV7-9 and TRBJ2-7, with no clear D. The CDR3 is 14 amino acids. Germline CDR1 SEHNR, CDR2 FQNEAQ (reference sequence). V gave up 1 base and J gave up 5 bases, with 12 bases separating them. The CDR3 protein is CASSLVLGNNEQYF. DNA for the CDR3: TGTGCCAGCAGCTTAGTGTTAGGGAACAACGAGCAGTACTTC.

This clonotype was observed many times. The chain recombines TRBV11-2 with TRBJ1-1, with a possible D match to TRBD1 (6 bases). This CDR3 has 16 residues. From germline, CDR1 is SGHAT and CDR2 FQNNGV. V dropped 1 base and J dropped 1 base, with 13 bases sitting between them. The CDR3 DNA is TGTGCCAGCAGCTTAGTTATGGGACAACCGAACACTGAAGCTTTCTTT. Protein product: CASSLVMGQPNTEAFF.

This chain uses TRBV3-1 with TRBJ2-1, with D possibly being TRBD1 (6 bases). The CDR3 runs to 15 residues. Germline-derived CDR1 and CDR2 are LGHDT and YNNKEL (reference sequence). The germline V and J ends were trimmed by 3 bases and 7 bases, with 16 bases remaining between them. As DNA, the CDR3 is TGTGCCAGCAGCCACCGGGACATGGGATGGAATGAGCAGTTCTTC. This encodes CASSHRDMGWNEQFF.

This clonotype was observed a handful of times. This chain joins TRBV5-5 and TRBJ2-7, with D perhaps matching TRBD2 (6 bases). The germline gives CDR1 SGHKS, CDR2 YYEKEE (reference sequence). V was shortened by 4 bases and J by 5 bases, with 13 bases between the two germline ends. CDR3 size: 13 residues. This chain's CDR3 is CASSPNGGNEQYF. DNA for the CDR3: TGTGCCAGCAGCCCCAATGGGGGGAACGAGCAGTACTTC.

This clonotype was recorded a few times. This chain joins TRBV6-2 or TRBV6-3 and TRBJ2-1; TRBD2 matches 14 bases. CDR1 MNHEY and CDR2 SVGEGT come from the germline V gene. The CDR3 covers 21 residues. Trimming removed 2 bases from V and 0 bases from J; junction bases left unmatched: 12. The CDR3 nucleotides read TGTGCCAGCAGTTACCTTCCTATGACTAGCGGGAGGGAGAGCTCCTACAATGAGCAGTTCTTC. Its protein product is CASSYLPMTSGRESSYNEQFF.